The 27 T cell receptor beta chains in this list originate from one sample, sequenced in a study of blood T cell repertoires in COVID-19. Method: immunoSEQ multiplex PCR; TCRdb's copy keeps in-frame clones and lacks some. The sample has under 150,000 clones, about 86% seen once. What was sequenced was peripheral blood. The receptors stem from a woman in her 50s who had recovered from COVID-19.

The rearrangement links TRBV30 to TRBJ1-1; 8 nucleotides agree with TRBD1. This CDR3 spans 13 amino acids. J was trimmed by 4 bases and V by 1 base; bases with no gene match: 2. The V gene's germline CDR1 is GTSNPN and CDR2 SVGIG (reference sequence). The CDR3 region has the DNA TGTGCCTGGAGTGACCAGGGGGCCACTGAAGCTTTCTTT. This codes for CAWSDQGATEAFF. Full variable domain (outside the CDR3, taken from reference TRBV30 and TRBJ1-1): SQTIHQWPATLVQPVGSPLSLECTVEGTSNPNLYWYRQAAGRGLQLLFYSVGIGQISSEVPQNLSASRPQDRQFILSSKKLLLSDSGFYLCAWSDQGATEAFFGQGTRLTVV.

The CDR3 DNA is TGCAGTGCTAGTCCGGCTAGCGGCAACAATGAGCAGTTCTTC. Translated: CSASPASGNNEQFF. The chain combines TRBV20-1 with TRBJ2-1; TRBD2 matches 7 bases. From germline, CDR1 is DFQATT and CDR2 SNEGSKA (reference sequence). Trimming at V came to 3 bases and at J to 5 bases, leaving 7 bases not matched to a gene. The CDR3 is made up of 14 amino acids.

V gene TRBV9 combines with J gene TRBJ2-2; 7 bases align to TRBD1. From germline, CDR1 is SGDLS and CDR2 YYNGEE. V shed 0 bases and J 2 bases; nucleotides not matched to a gene: 10. The CDR3 has 18 residues. The CDR3 DNA sequence: TGTGCCAGCAGCGTAGCCAAAATGACAGGGTTTAACACCGGGGAGCTGTTTTTT. It codes for CASSVAKMTGFNTGELFF.

The chain links TRBV28 to TRBJ1-1; a possible D gene is TRBD1 (5 bases). In germline, CDR1 is MDHEN, CDR2 SYDVKM. CDR3 length: 12 residues. V shed 1 base and J shed 11 bases, with 11 bases lying between them. CDR3 loop: CASSLLARVAFF. The CDR3 DNA follows: TGTGCCAGCAGTTTATTAGCCAGGGTCGCTTTCTTT.

The chain couples TRBV24-1 to TRBJ2-2; 8 nucleotides line up with TRBD2. The V gene end was trimmed by 5 bases and the J gene end by 5 bases; junction bases not matched to a gene: 9. CDR3 length: 16 residues. The germline V gene has CDR1 KGHDR and CDR2 SFDVKD. The CDR3 nucleotides read TGTGCCACCAGTGGGTCTCGGGAGGGCTGGACCGGGGAGCTGTTTTTT. It codes for CATSGSREGWTGELFF.

The chain combines TRBV6-6 with TRBJ2-7, with D possibly being TRBD1 (6 bases). The CDR3 is 13 residues long. Germline V CDR1 and CDR2: MNHNY, SVGAGI (reference sequence). V lost 6 bases, J lost 2 bases, and 11 bases lay in between. CDR3 loop: CASSPGQPYEQYF. CDR3 DNA: TGTGCCAGCAGCCCCGGACAGCCCTACGAGCAGTACTTC.

This rearrangement joins TRBV5-6 to TRBJ2-5; 9 positions match TRBD2. Germline lookup yields CDR1 SGHDT and CDR2 YYEEEE. Trimming cost V 1 base and J 5 bases; bases outside gene matches: 6. The CDR3 runs to 15 residues. CDR3 protein: CASSLFAGGLETQYF. The CDR3 DNA follows: TGTGCCAGCAGCTTGTTTGCGGGAGGGTTGGAGACCCAGTACTTC.

This chain uses TRBV20-1 with TRBJ2-3; 10 positions match TRBD2. The germline gives CDR1 DFQATT, CDR2 SNEGSKA (reference sequence). The V and J ends lost 3 bases and 2 bases, in that order; junction bases with no gene match: 5. This CDR3 spans 15 amino acids. The CDR3 loop is CSASPSGGYTDTQYF. CDR3 in DNA: TGCAGTGCTAGTCCTAGCGGGGGCTACACAGATACGCAGTATTTT.

In this sample, this clone turned up a few times. This chain uses TRBV7-3 with TRBJ2-5; D gene ambiguous. Per germline, CDR1 SGHTA and CDR2 FQGTGA. The V gene lost 5 bases and the J gene lost 5 bases, with 12 bases spanning the gap. The CDR3 length is 13 residues. The CDR3 spells CASSTSVGETQYF. In DNA, the CDR3 is TGTGCCAGCAGCACCTCGGTGGGCGAGACCCAGTACTTC.

The rearrangement uses TRBV4-3 and TRBJ1-6, with D perhaps matching TRBD1 (6 bases). Germline assignment: CDR1 LGHNA and CDR2 YSLEER. Deletions cut 0 bases from V and 10 bases from J, with 13 bases between. CDR3 length equals 15 residues. CDR3: CASSQDLVGGSPLHF. CDR3 in DNA: TGCGCCAGCAGCCAAGATCTGGTAGGGGGATCACCCCTCCACTTT.

The chain recombines TRBV7-8 with TRBJ2-5, with a possible D match to TRBD1 (5 bases). V lost 5 bases and J 4 bases, leaving 23 bases between the germline ends. The germline V gene encodes CDR1 SGHVS and CDR2 FQNEAQ. The CDR3 has 17 amino acids. CDR3 sequence reads: CASSLPAVAGRSETQYF. CDR3 nucleotides: TGTGCCAGCAGCCTGCCGGCGGTTGCAGGGCGCTCAGAGACCCAGTACTTC.

The chain uses TRBV6-2 or TRBV6-3 and TRBJ1-2; TRBD1 is a possible D gene (5 bases). Germline-derived CDR1 and CDR2 are MNHEY and SVGEGT. This CDR3 comprises 15 residues. The V gene lost 6 bases and the J gene lost 4 bases, with 18 bases spanning the gap. CDR3 sequence reads: CASSPVWGQGYGYTF. CDR3 nucleotide sequence: TGTGCCAGCAGCCCCGTTTGGGGCCAGGGCTATGGCTACACCTTC.

This rearrangement joins TRBV19 to TRBJ1-5; 8 bases are a match to TRBD1. Per the germline V gene, CDR1 is LNHDA and CDR2 is SQIVND (reference sequence). The CDR3 consists of 14 residues. The V and J ends lost 4 bases and 6 bases, in that order; junction bases with no gene match: 5. Here the CDR3 reads CASSRTGFAQPQHF. The CDR3 nucleotides are TGTGCCAGTAGTAGGACAGGGTTTGCTCAGCCCCAGCATTTT.

V is TRBV6-5 and J is TRBJ2-7, with TRBD1 identical over 7 bases. Germline V gives CDR1 MNHEY, CDR2 SVGAGI. The CDR3 totals 13 residues. Unmatched junction bases numbered 4, after V lost 5 bases and J lost 3 bases. The CDR3 reads CASSRQGYYEQYF. CDR3 nucleotide sequence: TGTGCCAGCAGTCGACAGGGTTACTACGAGCAGTACTTC.

This sequence joins TRBV3-1 (or the pseudogene TRBV3-2) and TRBJ2-2, with 13 bases lining up with TRBD2. CDR3 length equals 17 residues. V shed 4 bases and J 3 bases; nucleotides not matched to a gene: 5. Germline V gene data show CDR1 as LGHDT and CDR2 as YNNKEL (reference sequence). The CDR3 protein is CASSRGLAGADTGELFF. CDR3 nucleotides: TGTGCCAGCAGCCGTGGACTAGCGGGGGCCGACACCGGGGAGCTGTTTTTT.

The genes are TRBV7-2 and TRBJ2-7; 7 bases are a match to TRBD2. With V trimmed by 5 bases and J by 0 bases, 7 bases remained unmatched. The length of the CDR3 is 15 residues. Germline CDR1 and CDR2: SGHTA and FQGNSA. CDR3 coding DNA: TGTGCCAGCAGCGCTCCGGGACTAAGCTCCTACGAGCAGTACTTC. It specifies CASSAPGLSSYEQYF.

The V call is TRBV6-5, the J call TRBJ2-3; no clear D. The V and J ends lost 7 bases and 1 base respectively, with 9 bases between them. The CDR3 is made up of 13 amino acids. Germline V gene data show CDR1 as MNHEY and CDR2 as SVGAGI. DNA for the CDR3: TGTGCCAGCACCCCGACTGGCACAGATACGCAGTATTTT. It translates to CASTPTGTDTQYF.

The J gene is TRBJ2-5, the V gene TRBV5-6; D may be TRBD1 (7 bases). This CDR3 spans 15 amino acids. The V gene lost 3 bases and the J gene lost 4 bases, with 16 bases spanning the gap. The V gene's germline CDR1 is SGHDT and CDR2 YYEEEE. The CDR3 protein is CASSSPGGIGETQYF. As DNA, the CDR3 is TGTGCCAGCAGCTCTCCAGGGGGGATAGGAGAGACCCAGTACTTC.

The J gene is TRBJ1-1, the V gene TRBV24-1; D is unclear. The CDR3 is 11 residues long. Trimming shortened V by 10 bases and J by 6 bases, and 11 bases separated the two germline ends. The germline gives CDR1 KGHDR, CDR2 SFDVKD. CDR3 in DNA: TGTGCCACGGAGGCAGGAGCTGAAGCTTTCTTT. Translated, it gives CATEAGAEAFF.

The J gene is TRBJ1-5, the V gene TRBV2, with 7 bases identical to TRBD1. Looked up from germline, CDR1 is SNHLY and CDR2 is FYNNEI. The trim removed 6 bases at V and 7 bases at J, leaving 9 bases unmatched. The CDR3 covers 14 residues. Here the CDR3 reads CASSEQGLRQPQHF. CDR3 coding DNA: TGTGCCAGCAGCGAACAGGGGCTTCGGCAGCCCCAGCATTTT.

Note on this clone: Other DNA sequences of this sample code for an identical CDR3. The chain uses TRBV18 and TRBJ1-3; D might be TRBD1 (6 bases). Trimming shortened V by 3 bases and J by 1 base, and 7 bases separated the two germline ends. Germline CDR1 KGHSH, CDR2 LQKENI. This CDR3 has 14 amino acids. CDR3 in DNA: TGTGCCAGCTCACCGCAGGGGTCTGGAAACACCATATATTTT. Protein sequence: CASSPQGSGNTIYF.

The V and J genes are TRBV19 and TRBJ2-5; D unresolved. The CDR3 consists of 12 residues. Germline V gene sequence: CDR1 LNHDA, CDR2 SQIVND (reference sequence). V lost 4 bases to trimming and J lost 2 bases, with 5 bases between them. The CDR3 protein is CASSNTQETQYF. The DNA for the CDR3 is TGTGCCAGTAGTAACACACAAGAGACCCAGTACTTC.

The chain links TRBV19 to TRBJ2-5; 10 bases fit TRBD2. CDR3 length: 14 residues. V was clipped by 6 bases and J by 5 bases; unmatched bases: 6. Per germline, CDR1 LNHDA and CDR2 SQIVND (reference sequence). This CDR3 is CASSPKAGGETQYF. For the CDR3, the DNA is TGTGCCAGTAGCCCCAAAGCGGGAGGGGAGACCCAGTACTTC.

CDR3 protein: CASSFSGQVSNIQYF. Here the CDR3 DNA reads TGTGCCAGCAGCTTTTCGGGACAGGTCTCAAACATTCAGTACTTC. The chain has TRBV11-3 and TRBJ2-4; TRBD1 matches 8 bases. V shed 3 bases, J shed 6 bases, and the junction held 7 bases outside the gene matches. Germline CDR1 reads SGHNT; CDR2 reads YENEEA. This CDR3 comprises 15 residues. The full variable domain, completed using reference TRBV11-3 and TRBJ2-4, is EAGVVQSPRYKIIEKKQPVAFWCNPISGHNTLYWYLQNLGQGPELLIRYENEEAVDDSQLPKDRFSAERLKGVDSTLKIQPAELGDSAVYLCASSFSGQVSNIQYFGAGTRLSVL.

This clone was counted a single time. The genes are TRBV29-1 and TRBJ1-5, with D unclear. The germline V gene encodes CDR1 SQVTM and CDR2 ANQGSEA. The CDR3 covers 13 residues. With 7 bases removed from V and 4 bases from J, the gap between germline ends came to 14 bases. The CDR3 region has the DNA TGCAGCGCCGCTTGGGAGGGAAATCAGCCCCAGCATTTT. It yields the protein CSAAWEGNQPQHF. The complete variable domain, with remaining parts taken from reference TRBV29-1 and TRBJ1-5, reads SAVISQKPSRDICQRGTSLTIQCQVDSQVTMMFWYRQQPGQSLTLIATANQGSEATYESGFVIDKFPISRPNLTFSTLTVSNMSPEDSSIYLCSAAWEGNQPQHFGDGTRLSIL.

CDR3 sequence: CASSLQMNTEAFF. The CDR3, as DNA: TGTGCCAGCAGCTTACAGATGAACACTGAAGCTTTCTTT. The chain has TRBV7-2 and TRBJ1-1, with no clear D. V gave up 2 bases and J gave up 0 bases, with 4 bases separating them. This CDR3 has 13 amino acids. Germline V gives CDR1 SGHTA, CDR2 FQGNSA.

The rearrangement uses TRBV11-2 and TRBJ2-1, with 10 positions matching TRBD2. The CDR3 is 15 amino acids. Germline CDR1 SGHAT, CDR2 FQNNGV. With V trimmed by 6 bases and J by 7 bases, 9 bases remained unmatched. CDR3 nucleotide sequence: TGTGCCAGCAGTCGCAGCGGGAGGGACTTAAATGAGCAGTTCTTC. Its protein is CASSRSGRDLNEQFF.